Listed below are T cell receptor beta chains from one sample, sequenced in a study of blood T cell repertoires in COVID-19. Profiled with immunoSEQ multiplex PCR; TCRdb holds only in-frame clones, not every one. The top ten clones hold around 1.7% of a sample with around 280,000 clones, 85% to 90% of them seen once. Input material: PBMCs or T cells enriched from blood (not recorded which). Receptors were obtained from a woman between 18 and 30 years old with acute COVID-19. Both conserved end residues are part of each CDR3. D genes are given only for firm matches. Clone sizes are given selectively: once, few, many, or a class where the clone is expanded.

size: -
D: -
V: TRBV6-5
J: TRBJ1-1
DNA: TGTGCCAGCAGAAGGGGTCGTGGGGAGAACACTGAAGCTTTCTTT
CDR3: CASRRGRGENTEAFF

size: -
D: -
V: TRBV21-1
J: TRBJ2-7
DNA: TGTGCCAGCAGCGACTCCGGGACTAGCGTCGCCTACGAGCAGTACTTC
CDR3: CASSDSGTSVAYEQYF

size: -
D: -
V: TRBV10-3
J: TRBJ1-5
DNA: TGTGCCATCAGTGAGTCAAACTTAGCGGGGGGCGCGGGTCAGCCCCAGCATTTT
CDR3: CAISESNLAGGAGQPQHF

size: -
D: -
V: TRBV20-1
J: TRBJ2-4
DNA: TGCAGTGCTCGGGTGTTGGACATTCAGTACTTC
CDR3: CSARVLDIQYF

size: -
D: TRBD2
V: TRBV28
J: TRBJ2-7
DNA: TGTGCCAGCAGGACCACTAGCGGGAGAAGACCCTCCTACGAGCAGTACTTC
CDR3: CASRTTSGRRPSYEQYF

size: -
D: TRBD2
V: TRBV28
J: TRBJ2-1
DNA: TGTGCCAGCAGTTTATGGGCGGGAGGAACGGGCGATGAGCAGTTCTTC
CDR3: CASSLWAGGTGDEQFF

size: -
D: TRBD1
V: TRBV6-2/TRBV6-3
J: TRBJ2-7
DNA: TGTGCCAGCAGTTCCCGCCGGGACAGGGTTTTTTTACCGCTGAACGAGCAGTACTTC
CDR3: CASSSRRDRVFLPLNEQYF

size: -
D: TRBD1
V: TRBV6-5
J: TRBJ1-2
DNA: TGTGCCAGCAGACCCCCGGGACAGCCTAACTATGGCTACACCTTC
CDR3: CASRPPGQPNYGYTF

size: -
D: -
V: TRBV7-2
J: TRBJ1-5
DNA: TGTGCCAGCAGCTCCAACTATCAGCCCCAGCATTTT
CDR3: CASSSNYQPQHF

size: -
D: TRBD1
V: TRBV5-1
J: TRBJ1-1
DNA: TGCGCCAGCAGCAGCGACAGGAGGGGGCCCACTGAAGCTTTCTTT
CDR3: CASSSDRRGPTEAFF

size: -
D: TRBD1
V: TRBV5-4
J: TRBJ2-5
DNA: TGTGCCAGCAGTTATCCGGGACAGAGGTCTGAGACCCAGTACTTC
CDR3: CASSYPGQRSETQYF

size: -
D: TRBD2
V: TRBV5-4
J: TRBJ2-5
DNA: TGTGCCAGCAGCCCGACTAGCGAGGCCCAAGAGACCCAGTACTTC
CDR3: CASSPTSEAQETQYF

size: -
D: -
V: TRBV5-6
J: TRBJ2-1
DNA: TGTGCCAGCAGCTTCAGGACGGGAGCCCTTCATGAGCAGTTCTTC
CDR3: CASSFRTGALHEQFF

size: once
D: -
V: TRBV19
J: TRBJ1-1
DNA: TGTGCCAGTAGTATAGACGAGATTGAAGCTTTCTTT
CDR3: CASSIDEIEAFF

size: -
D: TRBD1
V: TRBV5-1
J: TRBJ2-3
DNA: TGCGCCAGCAGCTTGGCCAGGGGGCAAGGAGATACGCAGTATTTT
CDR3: CASSLARGQGDTQYF

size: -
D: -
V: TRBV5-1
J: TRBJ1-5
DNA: TGCGCCAGCAGCTTCGGGGTCGGCAATCAGCCCCAGCATTTT
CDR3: CASSFGVGNQPQHF

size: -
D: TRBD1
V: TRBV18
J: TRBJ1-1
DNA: TGTGCCAGCTCACCGCCGATAGCCGACAGGGGTATGAACACTGAAGCTTTCTTT
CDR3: CASSPPIADRGMNTEAFF